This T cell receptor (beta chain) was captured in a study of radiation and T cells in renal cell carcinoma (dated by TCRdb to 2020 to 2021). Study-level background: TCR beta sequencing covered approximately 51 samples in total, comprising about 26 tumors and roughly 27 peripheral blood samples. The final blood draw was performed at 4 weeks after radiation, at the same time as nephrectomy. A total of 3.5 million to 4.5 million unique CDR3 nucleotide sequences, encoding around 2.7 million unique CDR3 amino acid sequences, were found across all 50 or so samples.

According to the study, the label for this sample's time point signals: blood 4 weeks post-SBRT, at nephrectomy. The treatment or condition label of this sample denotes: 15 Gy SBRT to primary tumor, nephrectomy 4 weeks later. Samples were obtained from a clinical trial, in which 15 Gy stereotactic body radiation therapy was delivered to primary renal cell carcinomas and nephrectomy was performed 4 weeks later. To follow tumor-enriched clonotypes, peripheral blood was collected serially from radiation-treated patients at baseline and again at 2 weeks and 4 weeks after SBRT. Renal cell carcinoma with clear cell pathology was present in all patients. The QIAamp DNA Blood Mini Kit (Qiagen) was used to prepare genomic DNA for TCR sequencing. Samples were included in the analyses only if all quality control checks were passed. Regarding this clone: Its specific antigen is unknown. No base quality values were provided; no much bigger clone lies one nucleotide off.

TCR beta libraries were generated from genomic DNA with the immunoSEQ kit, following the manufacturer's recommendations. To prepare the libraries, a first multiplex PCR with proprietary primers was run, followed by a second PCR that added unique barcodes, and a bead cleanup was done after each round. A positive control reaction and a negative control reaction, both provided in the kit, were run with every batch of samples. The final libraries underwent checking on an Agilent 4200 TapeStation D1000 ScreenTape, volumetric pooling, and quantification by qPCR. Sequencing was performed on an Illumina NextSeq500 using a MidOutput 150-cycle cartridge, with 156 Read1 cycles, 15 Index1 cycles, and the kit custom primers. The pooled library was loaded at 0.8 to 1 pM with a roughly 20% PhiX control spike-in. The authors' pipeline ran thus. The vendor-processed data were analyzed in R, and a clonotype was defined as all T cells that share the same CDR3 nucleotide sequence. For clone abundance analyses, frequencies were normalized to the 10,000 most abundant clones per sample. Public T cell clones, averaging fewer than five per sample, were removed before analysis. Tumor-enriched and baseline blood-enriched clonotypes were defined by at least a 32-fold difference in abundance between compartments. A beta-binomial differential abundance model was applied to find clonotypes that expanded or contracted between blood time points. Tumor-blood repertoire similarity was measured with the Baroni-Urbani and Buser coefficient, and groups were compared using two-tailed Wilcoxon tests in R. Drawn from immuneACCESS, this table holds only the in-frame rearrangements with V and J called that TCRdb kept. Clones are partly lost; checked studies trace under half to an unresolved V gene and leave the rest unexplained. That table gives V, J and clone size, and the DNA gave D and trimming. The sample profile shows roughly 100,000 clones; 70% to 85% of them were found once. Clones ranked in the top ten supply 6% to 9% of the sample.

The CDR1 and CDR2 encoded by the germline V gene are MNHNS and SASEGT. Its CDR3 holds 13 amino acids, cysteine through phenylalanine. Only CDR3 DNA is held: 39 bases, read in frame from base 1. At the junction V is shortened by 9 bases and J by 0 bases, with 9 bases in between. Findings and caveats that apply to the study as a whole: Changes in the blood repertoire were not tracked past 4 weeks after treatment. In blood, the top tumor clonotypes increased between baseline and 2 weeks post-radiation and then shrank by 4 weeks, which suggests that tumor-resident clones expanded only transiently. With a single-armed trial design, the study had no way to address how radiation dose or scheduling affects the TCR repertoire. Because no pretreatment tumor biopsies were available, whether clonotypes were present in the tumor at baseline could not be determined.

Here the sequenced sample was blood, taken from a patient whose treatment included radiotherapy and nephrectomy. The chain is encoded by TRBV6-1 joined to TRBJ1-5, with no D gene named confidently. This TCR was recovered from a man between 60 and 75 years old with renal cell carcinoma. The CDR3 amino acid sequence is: CASRHPSNQPQHF. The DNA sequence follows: TGTGCCAGTAGACACCCTAGCAATCAGCCCCAGCATTTT.